This passage covers 14 T cell receptor beta chains from one sample sequenced in a study of beta chain features in type 1 diabetes. Every bit of the isolated RNA underwent reverse transcription, so sequencing read expressed TCRB transcripts. Profiled with immunoSEQ multiplex PCR; TCRdb holds only in-frame clones, not every one. This table holds 860,000 or so clones, roughly 15% found once. Sequencing was done on a sample of naive CD4+ T cells from blood. These receptor sequences come from a woman between 18 and 30 years old in good health.

The J gene is TRBJ2-1, the V gene TRBV4-2, with 7 bases that match TRBD2. CDR3 length: 16 amino acids. Germline trimming cut 3 bases from V and 8 bases from J; bases unmatched to any gene: 13. Germline CDR1 LGHNA, CDR2 YNFKEQ. This CDR3 is CASSQAESGAGDEQFF. As DNA, the CDR3 is TGTGCCAGCAGCCAGGCCGAAAGCGGGGCAGGCGATGAGCAGTTCTTC.

This clone was seen only a few times. V and J are TRBV28 and TRBJ2-7, with 7 bases that match TRBD2. The CDR3 runs 15 residues. Trimming cost V 2 bases and J 0 bases; bases outside gene matches: 4. Germline CDR1 is MDHEN and CDR2 is SYDVKM. CDR3 sequence reads: CASSLAGAPSYEQYF. DNA of the CDR3: TGTGCCAGCAGTTTAGCGGGAGCCCCCTCCTACGAGCAGTACTTC.

This clone was seen more than once but under ten times. The chain links TRBV29-1 to TRBJ2-7, with D hard to call. The CDR3 length is 13 residues. Germline CDR1 reads SQVTM; CDR2 reads ANQGSEA. V was clipped by 4 bases and J by 3 bases, with 13 bases between them. As DNA, the CDR3 is TGCAGCGTTGGTGCTAGATTCGGCTACGAGCAGTACTTC. Amino acids: CSVGARFGYEQYF.

About this clone itself: Within the sample, other DNA sequences also encode this same CDR3. The chain couples TRBV18 to TRBJ2-7; maybe TRBD2 (6 bases). CDR3 length: 12 residues. Trimming removed 2 bases at V and 4 bases at J, with 6 bases between. Germline CDR1 reads KGHSH; CDR2 reads LQKENI. Here the CDR3 DNA reads TGTGCCAGCTCACCAGGGGGGTACGAGCAGTACTTC. It yields the protein CASSPGGYEQYF.

The V call is TRBV5-1, the J call TRBJ2-7; no clear D gene. V dropped 0 bases and J dropped 3 bases, with 10 bases sitting between them. Germline lookup yields CDR1 SGHRS and CDR2 YFSETQ. The CDR3 length is 14 residues. This CDR3 reads CASSLDPQNYEQYF. The CDR3 coding sequence is TGCGCCAGCAGCTTGGATCCGCAGAACTACGAGCAGTACTTC.

The V call is TRBV5-8, the J call TRBJ2-5, with 13 bases fitting TRBD2. With 2 bases clipped from V and 2 bases from J, the junction kept 9 bases outside the gene matches. The CDR3 totals 18 residues. In germline, CDR1 is SGHTS, CDR2 YDEGEE. CDR3 residues: CASSLRLAGGLHQETQYF. The DNA of the CDR3 is TGTGCCAGCAGCTTAAGACTAGCGGGAGGACTTCATCAAGAGACCCAGTACTTC.

This clone showed up just a few times. This chain joins TRBV7-6 and TRBJ2-5, with D possibly being TRBD2 (6 bases). The V and J ends lost 3 bases and 2 bases respectively, with 13 bases between them. This CDR3 spans 15 amino acids. From germline, CDR1 is SGHVS and CDR2 FNYEAQ. DNA for the CDR3: TGTGCCAGCAGCTTTGGGGGGAGCCAGCAAGAGACCCAGTACTTC. Encoded protein: CASSFGGSQQETQYF.

CDR3 nucleotides: TGTGCCAGCAGCCCACCGAGCGGGAGGGCCGTCCTTTTCGAGCAGTACTTC. Residues: CASSPPSGRAVLFEQYF. The chain carries TRBV11-2 and TRBJ2-7; 10 positions match TRBD2. Germline lookup yields CDR1 SGHAT and CDR2 FQNNGV. Unmatched junction bases numbered 16, after V lost 5 bases and J lost 6 bases. This CDR3 contains 17 residues.

A note on this clone: Other DNA sequences within the sample encode an identical CDR3. V usage is TRBV6-6 and J usage is TRBJ2-7; D unclear. CDR1 MNHNY and CDR2 SVGAGI come from the germline V gene (reference sequence). The ends were cut back, 6 bases at V and 3 bases at J, with 6 bases in the middle. The CDR3 length is 11 residues. The CDR3: CASSPRYEQYF. CDR3 DNA: TGTGCCAGCAGCCCACGCTACGAGCAGTACTTC.

This clone showed up just a few times. This chain uses TRBV6-5 with TRBJ2-1; D remains unclear. The CDR3 sequence is 16 residues long. V was pared by 0 bases and J by 8 bases, with 17 bases between. Germline CDR1 and CDR2: MNHEY and SVGAGI. The CDR3 sequence: CASSYSGVLRFDEQFF. The CDR3 DNA reads TGTGCCAGCAGTTACTCTGGGGTTCTCCGGTTCGATGAGCAGTTCTTC.

This chain joins TRBV7-2 and TRBJ2-1, with D hard to call. CDR3 length: 14 residues. CDR1 is SGHTA, CDR2 FQGNSA, per germline. The V end lost 4 bases, the J end lost 3 bases, and 10 bases lay between the germline ends. CDR3 in DNA: TGTGCCAGCAGCTACAATCCCCACTACAATGAGCAGTTCTTC. It is translated as CASSYNPHYNEQFF.

The chain is built from TRBV28 and TRBJ2-2; D not certain. V was trimmed by 6 bases and J by 2 bases, leaving 10 bases between them. Germline V gives CDR1 MDHEN, CDR2 SYDVKM. The CDR3 spans 14 residues. The DNA of the CDR3 is TGTGCCAGCAGGAGCGTCCCAAACACCGGGGAGCTGTTTTTT. Translated, it gives CASRSVPNTGELFF. The full variable domain, with the rest looked up from reference TRBV28 and TRBJ2-2, is DVKVTQSSRYLVKRTGEKVFLECVQDMDHENMFWYRQDPGLGLRLIYFSYDVKMKEKGDIPEGYSVSREKKERFSLILESASTNQTSMYLCASRSVPNTGELFFGEGSRLTVL.

This clone has more than one count but fewer than ten. Other nucleotide sequences in the sample specify the same CDR3. The rearrangement uses TRBV28 and TRBJ2-1, with 7 bases fitting TRBD1. This CDR3 has 15 amino acids. Unmatched junction bases numbered 4, after V lost 4 bases and J lost 1 base. The germline CDR1 and CDR2 sequences are MDHEN and SYDVKM. CDR3: CASSSTGSSYNEQFF. In DNA, the CDR3 is TGTGCCAGCAGTTCGACAGGGAGTTCCTACAATGAGCAGTTCTTC.

This clone was seen a handful of times. J is TRBJ1-5 and V is TRBV27; no firm D call. The CDR3 runs to 17 residues. The germline V gene has CDR1 MNHEY and CDR2 SMNVEV (reference sequence). Trimming shortened V by 0 bases and J by 4 bases, and 16 bases separated the two germline ends. In DNA form, the CDR3 reads TGTGCCAGCAGTTTATCGCCGGAGGGTAGGGAAAATCAGCCCCAGCATTTT. Its translation: CASSLSPEGRENQPQHF.